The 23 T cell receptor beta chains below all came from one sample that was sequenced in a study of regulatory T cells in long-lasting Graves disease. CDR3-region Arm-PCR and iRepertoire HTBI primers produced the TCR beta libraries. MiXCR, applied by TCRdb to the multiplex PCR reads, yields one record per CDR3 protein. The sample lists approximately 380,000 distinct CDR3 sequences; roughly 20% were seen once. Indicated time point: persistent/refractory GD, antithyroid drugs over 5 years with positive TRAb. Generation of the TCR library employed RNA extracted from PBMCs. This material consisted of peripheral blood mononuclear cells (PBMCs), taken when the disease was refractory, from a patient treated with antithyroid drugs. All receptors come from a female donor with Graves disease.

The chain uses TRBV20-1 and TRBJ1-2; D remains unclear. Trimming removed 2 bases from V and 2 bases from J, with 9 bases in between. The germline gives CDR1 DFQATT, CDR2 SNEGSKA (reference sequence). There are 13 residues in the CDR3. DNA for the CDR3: TGCAGTGCTAGACATGACAAGAACTATGGCTACACCTTC. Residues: CSARHDKNYGYTF.

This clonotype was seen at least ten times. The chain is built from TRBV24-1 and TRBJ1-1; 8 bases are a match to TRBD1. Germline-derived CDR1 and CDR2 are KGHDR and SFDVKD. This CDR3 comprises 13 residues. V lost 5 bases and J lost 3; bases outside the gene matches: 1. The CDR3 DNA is TGTGCCACCAGTGGACAGGGGTACACTGAAGCTTTCTTT. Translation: CATSGQGYTEAFF.

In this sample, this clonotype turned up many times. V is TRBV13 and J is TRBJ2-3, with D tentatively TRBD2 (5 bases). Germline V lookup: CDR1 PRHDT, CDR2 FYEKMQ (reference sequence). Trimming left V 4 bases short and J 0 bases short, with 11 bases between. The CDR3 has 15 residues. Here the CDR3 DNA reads TGTGCCAGCAGCTCCGGACTCTCTAGCACAGATACGCAGTATTTT. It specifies CASSSGLSSTDTQYF.

The CDR3 spells CASSSDSYNQPQHF. CDR3 bases: TGTGCCAGCAGCTCAGACAGTTACAATCAGCCCCAGCATTTT. This chain joins TRBV7-2 and TRBJ1-5; a possible D gene is TRBD1 (5 bases). Trimming removed 4 bases from V and 3 bases from J, with 10 bases in between. The CDR3 spans 14 residues. CDR1 is SGHTA, CDR2 FQGNSA, per germline.

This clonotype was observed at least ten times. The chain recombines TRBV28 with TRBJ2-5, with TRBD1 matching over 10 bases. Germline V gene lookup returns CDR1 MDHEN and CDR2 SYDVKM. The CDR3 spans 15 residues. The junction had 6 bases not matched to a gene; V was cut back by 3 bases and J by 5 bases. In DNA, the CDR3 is TGTGCCAGCAGTTTCAGACAGGGGGCGACGGAGACCCAGTACTTC. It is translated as CASSFRQGATETQYF.

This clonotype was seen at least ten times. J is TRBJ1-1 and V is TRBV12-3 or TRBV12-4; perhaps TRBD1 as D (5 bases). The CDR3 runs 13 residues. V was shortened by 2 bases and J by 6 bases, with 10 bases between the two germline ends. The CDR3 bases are TGTGCCAGCAGTTTACGGGGGAGAGCTGAAGCTTTCTTT. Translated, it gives CASSLRGRAEAFF.

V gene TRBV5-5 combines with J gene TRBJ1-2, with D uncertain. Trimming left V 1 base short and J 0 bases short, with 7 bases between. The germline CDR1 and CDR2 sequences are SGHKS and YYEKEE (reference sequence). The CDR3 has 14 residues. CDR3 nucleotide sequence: TGTGCCAGCAGCTTGAACACGGCTAACTATGGCTACACCTTC. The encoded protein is CASSLNTANYGYTF. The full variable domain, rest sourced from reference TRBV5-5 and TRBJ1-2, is DAGVTQSPTHLIKTRGQQVTLRCSPISGHKSVSWYQQVLGQGPQFIFQYYEKEERGRGNFPDRFSARQFPNYSSELNVNALLLGDSALYLCASSLNTANYGYTFGSGTRLTVV.

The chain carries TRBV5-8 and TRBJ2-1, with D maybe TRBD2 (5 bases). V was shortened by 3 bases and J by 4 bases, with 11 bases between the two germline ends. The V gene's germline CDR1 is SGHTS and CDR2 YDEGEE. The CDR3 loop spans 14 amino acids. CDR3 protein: CASSSGVGYNEQFF. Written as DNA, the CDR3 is TGTGCCAGCAGCTCCGGGGTGGGATACAATGAGCAGTTCTTC.

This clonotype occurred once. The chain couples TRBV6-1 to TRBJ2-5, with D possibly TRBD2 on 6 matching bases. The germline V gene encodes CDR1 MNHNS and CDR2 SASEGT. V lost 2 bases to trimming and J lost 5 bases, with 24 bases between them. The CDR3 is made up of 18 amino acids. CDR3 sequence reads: CASSEFTQGGRAEETQYF. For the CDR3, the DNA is TGTGCCAGCAGTGAATTTACTCAGGGAGGCAGGGCGGAGGAGACCCAGTACTTC.

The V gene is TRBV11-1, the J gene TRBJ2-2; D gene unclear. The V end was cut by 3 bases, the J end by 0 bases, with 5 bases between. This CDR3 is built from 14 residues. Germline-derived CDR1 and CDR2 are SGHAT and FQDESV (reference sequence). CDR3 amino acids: CASSFLANTGELFF. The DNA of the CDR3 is TGTGCCAGCAGCTTCCTAGCGAACACCGGGGAGCTGTTTTTT.

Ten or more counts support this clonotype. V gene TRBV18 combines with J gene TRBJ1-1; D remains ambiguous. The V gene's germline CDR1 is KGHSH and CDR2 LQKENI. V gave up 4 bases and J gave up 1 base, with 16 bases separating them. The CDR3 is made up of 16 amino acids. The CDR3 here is CASSRGRESTNTEAFF. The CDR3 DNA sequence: TGTGCCAGCTCACGCGGACGGGAATCCACGAACACTGAAGCTTTCTTT.

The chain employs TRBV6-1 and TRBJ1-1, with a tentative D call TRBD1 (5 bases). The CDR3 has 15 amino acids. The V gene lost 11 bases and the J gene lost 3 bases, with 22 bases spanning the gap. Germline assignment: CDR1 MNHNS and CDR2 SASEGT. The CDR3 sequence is CAAKKRGEGYTEAFF. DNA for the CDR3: TGTGCCGCAAAAAAACGGGGGGAGGGGTACACTGAAGCTTTCTTT.

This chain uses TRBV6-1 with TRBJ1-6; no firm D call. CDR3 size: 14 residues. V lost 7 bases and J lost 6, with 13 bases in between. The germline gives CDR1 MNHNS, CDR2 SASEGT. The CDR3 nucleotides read TGTGCCAGCAACCTAGGGCGTGTTAATTCACCCCTCCACTTT. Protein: CASNLGRVNSPLHF.

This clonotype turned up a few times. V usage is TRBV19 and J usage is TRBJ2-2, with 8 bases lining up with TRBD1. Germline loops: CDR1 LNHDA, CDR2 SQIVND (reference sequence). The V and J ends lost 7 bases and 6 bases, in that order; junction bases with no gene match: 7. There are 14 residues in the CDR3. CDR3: CASIGKQGAGELFF. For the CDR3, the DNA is TGTGCCAGTATCGGTAAACAGGGGGCCGGGGAGCTGTTTTTT.

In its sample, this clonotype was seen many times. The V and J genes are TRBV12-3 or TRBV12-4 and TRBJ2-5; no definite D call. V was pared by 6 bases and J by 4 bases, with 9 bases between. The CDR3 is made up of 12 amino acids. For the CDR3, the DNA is TGTGCCAGCAGCAATTATGGAGAGACCCAGTACTTC. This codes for CASSNYGETQYF.

The CDR3 DNA follows: TGCAGTGCTAGAACCCAATTGCCTCAGAAGGAGACCCAGTACTTC. It codes for CSARTQLPQKETQYF. The gene calls are TRBV20-1 and TRBJ2-5; D is undetermined. The germline CDR1 and CDR2 sequences are DFQATT and SNEGSKA (reference sequence). This CDR3 region has 15 residues. V lost 2 bases and J 5 bases, leaving 18 bases between the germline ends.

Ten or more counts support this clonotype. The CDR3 is CARRGGADYGYTF. The CDR3 DNA reads TGTGCCCGAAGGGGGGGCGCGGACTATGGCTACACCTTC. The chain links TRBV30 to TRBJ1-2; the D gene is possibly TRBD1 (6 bases). The ends were cut back, 8 bases at V and 3 bases at J, with 16 bases in the middle. The CDR3 runs 13 residues. CDR1 is GTSNPN, CDR2 SVGIG, per germline (reference sequence).

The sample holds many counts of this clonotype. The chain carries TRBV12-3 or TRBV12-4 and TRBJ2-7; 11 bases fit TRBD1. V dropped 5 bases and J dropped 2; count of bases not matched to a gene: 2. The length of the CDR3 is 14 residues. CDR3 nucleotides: TGTGCCAGCAGTAAGGGACAGGGGGCCTACGAGCAGTACTTC. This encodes CASSKGQGAYEQYF.

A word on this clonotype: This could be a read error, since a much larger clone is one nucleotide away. The CDR3 loop is CASSDRSGTTTEAFF. The CDR3 nucleotides read TGTGCCAGCAGTGACCGCAGTGGTACAACCACTGAAGCTTTCTTT. The chain links TRBV6-2 or TRBV6-3 to TRBJ1-1; D unclear. The CDR3 has 15 residues. V lost 5 bases and J lost 4, with 17 bases in between. Germline V CDR1 and CDR2: MNHEY, SVGEGT.

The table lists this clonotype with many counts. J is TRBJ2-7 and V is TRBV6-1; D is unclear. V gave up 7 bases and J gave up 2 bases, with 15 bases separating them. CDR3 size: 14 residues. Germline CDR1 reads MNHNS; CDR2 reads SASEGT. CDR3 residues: CASTDDGTPYEQYF. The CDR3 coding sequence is TGTGCCAGCACAGACGACGGAACCCCCTACGAGCAGTACTTC.

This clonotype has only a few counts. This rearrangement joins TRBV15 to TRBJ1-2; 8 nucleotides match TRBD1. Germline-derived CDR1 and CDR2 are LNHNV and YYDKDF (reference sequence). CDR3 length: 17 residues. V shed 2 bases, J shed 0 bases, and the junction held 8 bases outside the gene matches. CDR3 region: CATSRNPRQGPNYGYTF. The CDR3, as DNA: TGTGCCACCAGCAGAAATCCTAGACAGGGGCCTAACTATGGCTACACCTTC.

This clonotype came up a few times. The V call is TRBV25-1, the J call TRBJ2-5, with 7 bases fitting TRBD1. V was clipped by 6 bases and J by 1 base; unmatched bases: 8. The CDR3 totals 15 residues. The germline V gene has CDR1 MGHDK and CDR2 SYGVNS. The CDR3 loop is CASSAIGGSQETQYF. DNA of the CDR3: TGTGCCAGCAGCGCAATAGGGGGCAGCCAAGAGACCCAGTACTTC.

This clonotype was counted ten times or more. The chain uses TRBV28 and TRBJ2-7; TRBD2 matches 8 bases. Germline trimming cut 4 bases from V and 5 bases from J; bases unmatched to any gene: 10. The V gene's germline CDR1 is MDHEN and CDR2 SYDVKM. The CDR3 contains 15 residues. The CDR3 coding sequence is TGTGCCAGCAGTTCCACGGGGACTAGGGCCGACGAGCAGTACTTC. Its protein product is CASSSTGTRADEQYF.